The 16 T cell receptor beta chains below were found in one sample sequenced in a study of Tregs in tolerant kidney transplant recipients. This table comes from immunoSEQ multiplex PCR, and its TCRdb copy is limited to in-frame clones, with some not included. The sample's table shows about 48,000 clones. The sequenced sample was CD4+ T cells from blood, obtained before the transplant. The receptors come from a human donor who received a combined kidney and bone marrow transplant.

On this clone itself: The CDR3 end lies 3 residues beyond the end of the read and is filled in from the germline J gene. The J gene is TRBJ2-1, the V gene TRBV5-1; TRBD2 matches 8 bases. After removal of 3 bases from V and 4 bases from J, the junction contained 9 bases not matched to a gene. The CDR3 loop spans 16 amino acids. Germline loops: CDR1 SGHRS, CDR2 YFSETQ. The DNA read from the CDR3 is TGCGCCAGCAGCTGGGGTATAGCGGGGCAGTACAATGAG. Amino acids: CASSWGIAGQYNE. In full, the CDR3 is CASSWGIAGQYNEQFF.

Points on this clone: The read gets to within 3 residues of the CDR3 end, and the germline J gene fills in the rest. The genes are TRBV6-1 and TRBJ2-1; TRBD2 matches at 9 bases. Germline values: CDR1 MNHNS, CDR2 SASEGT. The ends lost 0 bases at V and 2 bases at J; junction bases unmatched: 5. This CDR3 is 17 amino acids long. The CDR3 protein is CASSEAAGGPPYNEQFF. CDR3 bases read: TGTGCCAGCAGTGAAGCGGCGGGAGGGCCTCCCTACAATGAG.

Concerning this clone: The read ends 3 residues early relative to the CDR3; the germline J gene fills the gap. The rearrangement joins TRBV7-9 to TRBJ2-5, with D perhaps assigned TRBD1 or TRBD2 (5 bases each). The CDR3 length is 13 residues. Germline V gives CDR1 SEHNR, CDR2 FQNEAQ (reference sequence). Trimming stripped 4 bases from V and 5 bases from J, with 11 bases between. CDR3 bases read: TGTGCCAGCAGCTCCAGGGAGAGCGAGACC. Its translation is CASSSRESET. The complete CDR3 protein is CASSSRESETQYF.

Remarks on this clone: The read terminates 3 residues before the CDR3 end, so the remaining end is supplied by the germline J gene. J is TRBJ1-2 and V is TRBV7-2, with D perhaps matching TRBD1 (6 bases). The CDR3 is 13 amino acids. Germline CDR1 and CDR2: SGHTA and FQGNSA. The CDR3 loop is CASSLGGGGGYTF. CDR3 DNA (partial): TGTGCCAGCAGCTTAGGAGGGGGAGGAGGC.

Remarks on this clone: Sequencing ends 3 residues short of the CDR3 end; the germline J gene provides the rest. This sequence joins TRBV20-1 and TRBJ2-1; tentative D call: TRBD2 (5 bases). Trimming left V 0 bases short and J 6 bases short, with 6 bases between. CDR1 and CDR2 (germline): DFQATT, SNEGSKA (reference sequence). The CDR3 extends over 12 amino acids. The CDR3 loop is CSAREGLNEQFF. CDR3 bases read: TGCAGTGCTAGAGAAGGACTCAATGAG.

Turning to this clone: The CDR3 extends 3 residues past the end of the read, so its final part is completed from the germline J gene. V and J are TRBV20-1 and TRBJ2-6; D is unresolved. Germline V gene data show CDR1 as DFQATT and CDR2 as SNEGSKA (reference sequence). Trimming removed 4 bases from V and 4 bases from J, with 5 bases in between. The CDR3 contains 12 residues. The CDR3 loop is CSAKGGANVLTF. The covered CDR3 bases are TGCAGTGCTAAAGGGGGGGCCAACGTC.

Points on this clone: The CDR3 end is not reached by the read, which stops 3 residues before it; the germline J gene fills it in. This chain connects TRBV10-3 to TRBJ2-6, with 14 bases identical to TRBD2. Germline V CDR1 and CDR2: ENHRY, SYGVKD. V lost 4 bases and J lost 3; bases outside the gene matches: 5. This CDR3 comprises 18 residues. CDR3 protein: CAISGGLAGVHGANVLTF. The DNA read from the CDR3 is TGTGCCATCAGTGGGGGACTAGCGGGAGTGCATGGGGCCAACGTC.

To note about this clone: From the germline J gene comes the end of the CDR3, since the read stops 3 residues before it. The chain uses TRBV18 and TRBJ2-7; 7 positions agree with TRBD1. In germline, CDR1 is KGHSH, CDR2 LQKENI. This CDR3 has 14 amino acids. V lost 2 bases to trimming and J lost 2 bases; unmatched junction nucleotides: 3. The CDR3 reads CASSPGDSTYEQYF. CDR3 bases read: TGTGCCAGCTCACCAGGGGACAGCACCTACGAG. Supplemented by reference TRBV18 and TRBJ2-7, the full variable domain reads NAGVMQNPRHLVRRRGQEARLRCSPMKGHSHVYWYRQLPEEGLKFMVYLQKENIIDESGMPKERFSAEFPKEGPSILRIQQVVRGDSAAYFCASSPGDSTYEQYFGPGTRLTVT.

The covered CDR3 bases are TGTGCCTGGAGTGTAACCAGGGGAGGCGATACG. Translated: CAWSVTRGGDT. From start to end, the CDR3 is CAWSVTRGGDTQYF. The chain couples TRBV30 to TRBJ2-3; D is tentatively TRBD1 or TRBD2 (6 bases each). The CDR3 end is not reached by the read, which stops 3 residues before it; the germline J gene fills it in. The CDR3 has 14 residues. The germline gives CDR1 GTSNPN, CDR2 SVGIG (reference sequence). Trimming took off 0 bases at V and 6 bases at J, with 13 bases between the two ends.

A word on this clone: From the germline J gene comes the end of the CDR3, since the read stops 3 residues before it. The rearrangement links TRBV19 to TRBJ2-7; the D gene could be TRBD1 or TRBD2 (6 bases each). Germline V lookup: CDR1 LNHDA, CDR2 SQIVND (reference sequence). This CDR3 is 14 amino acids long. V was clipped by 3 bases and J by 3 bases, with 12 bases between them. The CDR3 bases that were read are TGTGCCAGTAGTATTACAGGGAGGATCTACGAG. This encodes CASSITGRIYE. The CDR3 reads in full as CASSITGRIYEQYF.

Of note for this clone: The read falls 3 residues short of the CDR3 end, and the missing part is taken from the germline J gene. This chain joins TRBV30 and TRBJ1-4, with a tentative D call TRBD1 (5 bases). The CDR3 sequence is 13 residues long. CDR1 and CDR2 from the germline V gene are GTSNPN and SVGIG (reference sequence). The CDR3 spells CAYNRHQGGKLFF. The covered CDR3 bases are TGTGCCTACAACCGACATCAGGGTGGGAAA.

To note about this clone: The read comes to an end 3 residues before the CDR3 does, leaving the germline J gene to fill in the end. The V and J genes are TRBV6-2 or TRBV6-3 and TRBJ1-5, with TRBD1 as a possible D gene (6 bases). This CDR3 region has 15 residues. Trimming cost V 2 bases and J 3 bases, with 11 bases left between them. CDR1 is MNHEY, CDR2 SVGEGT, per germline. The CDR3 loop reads CASSYRGQYNQPQHF. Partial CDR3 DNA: TGTGCCAGCAGTTACCGTGGACAGTACAATCAGCCC.

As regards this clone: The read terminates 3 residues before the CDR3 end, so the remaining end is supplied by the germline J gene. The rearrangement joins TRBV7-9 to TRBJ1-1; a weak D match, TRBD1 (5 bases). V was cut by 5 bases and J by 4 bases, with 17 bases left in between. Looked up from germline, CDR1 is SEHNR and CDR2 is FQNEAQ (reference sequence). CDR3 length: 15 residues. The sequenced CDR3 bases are TGTGCCAGCAGCGCCCCGCGGGGCGGGAGCACTGAA. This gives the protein CASSAPRGGSTE. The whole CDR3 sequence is CASSAPRGGSTEAFF.

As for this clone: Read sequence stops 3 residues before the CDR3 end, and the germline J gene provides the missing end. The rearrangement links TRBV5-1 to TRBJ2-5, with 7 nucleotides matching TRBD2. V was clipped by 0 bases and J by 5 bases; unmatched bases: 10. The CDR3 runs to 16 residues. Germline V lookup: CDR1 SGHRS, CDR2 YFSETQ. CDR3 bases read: TGCGCCAGCAGCTTGGCCAGTACTAGCGCTGTGGAGACC. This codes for CASSLASTSAVET. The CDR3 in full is CASSLASTSAVETQYF. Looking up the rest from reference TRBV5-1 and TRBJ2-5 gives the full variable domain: KAGVTQTPRYLIKTRGQQVTLSCSPISGHRSVSWYQQTPGQGLQFLFEYFSETQRNKGNFPGRFSGRQFSNSRSEMNVSTLELGDSALYLCASSLASTSAVETQYFGPGTRLLVL.

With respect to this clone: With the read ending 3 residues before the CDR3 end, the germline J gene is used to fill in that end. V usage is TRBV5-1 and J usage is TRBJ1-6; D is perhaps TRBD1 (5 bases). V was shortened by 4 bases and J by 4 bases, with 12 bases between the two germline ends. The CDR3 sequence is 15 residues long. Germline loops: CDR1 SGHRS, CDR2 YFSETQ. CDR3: CASSPWGGYNSPLHF. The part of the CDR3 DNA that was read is TGCGCCAGCAGCCCCTGGGGGGGTTATAATTCACCC.

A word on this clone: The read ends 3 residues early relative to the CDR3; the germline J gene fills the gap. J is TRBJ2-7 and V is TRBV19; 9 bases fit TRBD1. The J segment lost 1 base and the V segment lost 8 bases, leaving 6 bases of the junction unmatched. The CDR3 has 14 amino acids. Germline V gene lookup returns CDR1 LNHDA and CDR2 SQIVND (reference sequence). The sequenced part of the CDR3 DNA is TGTGCCAGTGGCGGGGACAGGGTTTCCTACGAG. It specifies CASGGDRVSYE. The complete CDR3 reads CASGGDRVSYEQYF. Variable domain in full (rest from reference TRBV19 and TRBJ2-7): DGGITQSPKYLFRKEGQNVTLSCEQNLNHDAMYWYRQDPGQGLRLIYYSQIVNDFQKGDIAEGYSVSREKKESFPLTVTSAQKNPTAFYLCASGGDRVSYEQYFGPGTRLTVT.